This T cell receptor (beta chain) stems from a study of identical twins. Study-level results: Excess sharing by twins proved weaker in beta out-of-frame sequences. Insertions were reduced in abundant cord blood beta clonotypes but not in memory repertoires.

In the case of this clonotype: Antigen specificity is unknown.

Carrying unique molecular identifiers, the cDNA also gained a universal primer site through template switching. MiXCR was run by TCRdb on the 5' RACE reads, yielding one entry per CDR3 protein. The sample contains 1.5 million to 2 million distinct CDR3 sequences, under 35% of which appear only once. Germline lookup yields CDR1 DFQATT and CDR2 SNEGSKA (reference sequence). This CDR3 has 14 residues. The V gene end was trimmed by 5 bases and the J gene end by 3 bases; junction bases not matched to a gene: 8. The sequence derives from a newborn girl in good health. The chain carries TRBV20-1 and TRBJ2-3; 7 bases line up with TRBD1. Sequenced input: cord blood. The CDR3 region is CSAPDRDQTDTQYF. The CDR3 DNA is TGCAGTGCTCCCGACAGGGACCAAACAGATACGCAGTATTTT.